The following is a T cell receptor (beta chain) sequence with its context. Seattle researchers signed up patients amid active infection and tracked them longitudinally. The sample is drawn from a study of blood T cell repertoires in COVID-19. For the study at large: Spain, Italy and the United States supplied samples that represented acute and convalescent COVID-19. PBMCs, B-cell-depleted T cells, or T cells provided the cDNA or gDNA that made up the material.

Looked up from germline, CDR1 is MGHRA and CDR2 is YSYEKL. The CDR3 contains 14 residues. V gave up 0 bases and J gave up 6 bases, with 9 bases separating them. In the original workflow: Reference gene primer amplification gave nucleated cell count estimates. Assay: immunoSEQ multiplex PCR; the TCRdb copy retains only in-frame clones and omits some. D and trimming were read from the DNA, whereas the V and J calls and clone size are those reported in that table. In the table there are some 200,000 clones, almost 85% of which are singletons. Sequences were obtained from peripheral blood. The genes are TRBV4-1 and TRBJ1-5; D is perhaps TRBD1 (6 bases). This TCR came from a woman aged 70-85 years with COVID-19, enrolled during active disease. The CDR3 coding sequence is TGCGCCAGCAGCCAAGACGAGGGGGTTCAGCCCCAGCATTTT. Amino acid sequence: CASSQDEGVQPQHF.